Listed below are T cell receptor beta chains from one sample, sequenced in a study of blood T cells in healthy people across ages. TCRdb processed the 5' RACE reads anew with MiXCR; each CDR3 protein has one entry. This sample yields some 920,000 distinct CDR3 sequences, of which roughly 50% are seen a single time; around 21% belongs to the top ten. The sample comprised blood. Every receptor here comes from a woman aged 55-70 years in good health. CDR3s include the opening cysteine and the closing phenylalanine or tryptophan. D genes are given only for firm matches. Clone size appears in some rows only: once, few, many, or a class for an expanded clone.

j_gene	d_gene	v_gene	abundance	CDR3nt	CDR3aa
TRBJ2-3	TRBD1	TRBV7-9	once	TGTGCCAGCAGCCCCCGACAGGGCGATACGCAGTATTTT	CASSPRQGDTQYF
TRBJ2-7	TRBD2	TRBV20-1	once	TGCAGTGCTTGGGCTAGCGGGAGGGTTACCTACGAGCAGTACTTC	CSAWASGRVTYEQYF
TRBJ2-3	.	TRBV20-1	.	TGCAGTGCTAGACCCGCGGGACTTACAGATACGCAGTATTTT	CSARPAGLTDTQYF
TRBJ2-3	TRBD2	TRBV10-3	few	TGTGCCATCAGTGAGTCGTATATCCGGGAGGGGACAGATACGCAGTATTTT	CAISESYIREGTDTQYF
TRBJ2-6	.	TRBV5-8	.	TGTGCCAGCAGCCCGAAAATCTCTGGGGCCAACGTCCTGACTTTC	CASSPKISGANVLTF
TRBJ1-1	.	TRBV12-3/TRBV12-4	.	TGTGCCAGCAGTTTAATGAGACAGAACACTGAAGCTTTCTTT	CASSLMRQNTEAFF
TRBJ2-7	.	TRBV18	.	TGTGCCAGCTCACCGCTGGACAATTCCTACGAGCAGTACTTC	CASSPLDNSYEQYF
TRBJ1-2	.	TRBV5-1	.	TGCGCCAGCAGCCATCTGGACAGCTACTATGGCTGCACCTTC	CASSHLDSYYGCTF
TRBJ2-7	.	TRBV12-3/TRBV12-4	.	TGTACCAGCCCTACGGCTACTTTGAGCAGACCCACTTCCTACGAGCAGTACTTC	CTSPTATLSRPTSYEQYF
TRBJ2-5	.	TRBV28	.	TGTGCCAGCACAGGGGTGGAGACCCAGTACTTC	CASTGVETQYF
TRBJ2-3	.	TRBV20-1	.	TGCAGTGCTAGAGGAACCCAGGGGGGCGCGAGCACAGATACGCAGTATTTT	CSARGTQGGASTDTQYF
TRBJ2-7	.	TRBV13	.	TGTGCCAGCAGCTTAGGAAGCAGGCTTTTCTCCTACGAGCAGTACTTC	CASSLGSRLFSYEQYF
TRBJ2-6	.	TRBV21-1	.	TGTGCCAGCAGCAAATTGTTTGGCGGGGGTTACTCTGGGGCCAACGTCCTGACTTTC	CASSKLFGGGYSGANVLTF